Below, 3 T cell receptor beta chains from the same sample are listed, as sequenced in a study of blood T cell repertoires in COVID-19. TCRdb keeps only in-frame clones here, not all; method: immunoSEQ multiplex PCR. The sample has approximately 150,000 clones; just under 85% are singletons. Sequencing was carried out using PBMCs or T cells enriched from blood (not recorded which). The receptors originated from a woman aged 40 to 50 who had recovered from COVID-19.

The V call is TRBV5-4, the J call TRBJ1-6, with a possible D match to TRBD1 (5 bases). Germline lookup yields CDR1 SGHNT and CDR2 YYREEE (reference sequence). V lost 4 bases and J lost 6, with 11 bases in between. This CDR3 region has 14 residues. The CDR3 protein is CASSQDTTNSPLHF. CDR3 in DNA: TGTGCCAGCAGCCAGGACACAACTAATTCACCCCTCCACTTT.

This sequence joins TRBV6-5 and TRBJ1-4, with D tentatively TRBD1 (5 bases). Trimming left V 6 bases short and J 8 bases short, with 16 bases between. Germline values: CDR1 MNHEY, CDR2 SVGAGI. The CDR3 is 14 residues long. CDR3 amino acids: CASSLQVTQEKLFF. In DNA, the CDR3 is TGTGCCAGCAGCCTACAGGTGACTCAGGAAAAACTGTTTTTT.

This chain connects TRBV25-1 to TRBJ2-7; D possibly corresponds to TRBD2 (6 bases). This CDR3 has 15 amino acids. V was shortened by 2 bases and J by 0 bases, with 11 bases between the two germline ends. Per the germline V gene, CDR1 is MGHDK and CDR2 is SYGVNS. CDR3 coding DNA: TGTGCCAGCAGTGAAGGGGCGGGATACTCCTACGAGCAGTACTTC. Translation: CASSEGAGYSYEQYF.